This TCR beta chain is from a study of blood T cell repertoires in COVID-19. Study details: Acute-phase and convalescent COVID-19 samples originated in the United States, Italy and Spain.

The Seattle patients, enrolled during active infection, were followed longitudinally. Per germline, CDR1 KGHSH and CDR2 LQKENI. Trimming took off 6 bases at V and 2 bases at J, with 13 bases between the two ends. This CDR3 region has 15 residues. As handled by the study authors: Amplifying reference gene primers gave estimates of nucleated cell counts. TCRdb keeps only in-frame clones here, not all; method: immunoSEQ multiplex PCR. V and J calls plus clone size are reproduced from that table; the DNA served to infer D and trimming. The data hold 250,000 or so clones, with roughly 90% observed a single time.

V gene TRBV18 combines with J gene TRBJ2-2, with a tentative D call TRBD1 (6 bases). Sequencing was done on a sample of peripheral blood. The sequence was collected from a woman in her sixties with COVID-19, enrolled during active disease. In DNA, the CDR3 is TGTGCCAGCTCCCCCGGGACACCTAACACCGGGGAGCTGTTTTTT. The encoded protein is CASSPGTPNTGELFF.